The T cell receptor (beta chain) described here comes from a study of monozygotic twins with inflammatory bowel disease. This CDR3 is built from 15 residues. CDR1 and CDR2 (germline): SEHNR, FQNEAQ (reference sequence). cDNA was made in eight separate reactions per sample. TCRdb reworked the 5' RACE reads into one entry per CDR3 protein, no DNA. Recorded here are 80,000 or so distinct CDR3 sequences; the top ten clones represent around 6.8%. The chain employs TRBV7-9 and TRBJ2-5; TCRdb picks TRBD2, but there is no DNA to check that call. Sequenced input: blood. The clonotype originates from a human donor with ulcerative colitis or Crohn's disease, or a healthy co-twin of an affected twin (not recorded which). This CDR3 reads CASSFPTSGEETQYF.